The 27 T cell receptor beta chains below were found in one sample sequenced in a study of T cell clones after liver transplantation (dated by TCRdb to the late 2010s). This sample's time point label indicates: pre-transplant. Library prep was done by the immunoSEQ multiplex PCR assay. This immuneACCESS table, as held by TCRdb, lists in-frame sequences with V and J called but not all clones. Of the missing ones, under half trace to an unresolved V gene in checked studies; the others have no known cause. Across this sample there are 99,000 or so clones, with about 81% seen only once. The ten largest make up around 0.94% of the sample. The sequenced sample was CD4+ T cells from blood, obtained before liver transplant. The receptors originated from a human donor who received a liver transplant.

This chain links TRBV28 with TRBJ2-7, with D perhaps TRBD1 (5 bases). Per germline, CDR1 MDHEN and CDR2 SYDVKM. The CDR3 runs 12 residues. Trimming removed 7 bases at V and 0 bases at J, with 7 bases between. Here the CDR3 reads CASKQDSYEQYF. The CDR3 bases are TGTGCCAGCAAACAGGACTCCTACGAGCAGTACTTC.

This clone turned up a few times. The rearrangement uses TRBV7-2 and TRBJ2-5; the D call may be TRBD1 or TRBD2 (5 bases each). CDR1 SGHTA and CDR2 FQGNSA come from the germline V gene. V lost 0 bases, J lost 5 bases, and 10 bases lay in between. The CDR3 covers 14 residues. The CDR3 nucleotides read TGTGCCAGCAGCTTAGCGGGGGTAGAGGAGACCCAGTACTTC. It specifies CASSLAGVEETQYF.

V gene TRBV27 combines with J gene TRBJ2-6; 13 bases match TRBD2. V lost 7 bases, J lost 0 bases, and 6 bases stayed unmatched. The CDR3 loop spans 18 amino acids. Germline CDR1 MNHEY, CDR2 SMNVEV (reference sequence). The CDR3 bases are TGTGCCAGCACTGGGGGACTAGCGGGGATCTCTGGGGCCAACGTCCTGACTTTC. Translating gives CASTGGLAGISGANVLTF.

The chain uses TRBV21-1 and TRBJ2-7; the table names TRBD1, a call not compared with the DNA. TRBV21-1 is a pseudogene. The CDR3 sequence is 15 residues long. The CDR3 reads CASSNRTVYFYEQYF. The CDR3 DNA is TGTGCCAGCAGCAATAGGACAGTCTACTTCTACGAGCAGTACTTC.

The V and J genes are TRBV28 and TRBJ1-1; the match to TRBD1 covers 7 bases. Trimming at V came to 6 bases and at J to 3 bases, leaving 10 bases not matched to a gene. The germline V gene encodes CDR1 MDHEN and CDR2 SYDVKM. The CDR3 is made up of 15 amino acids. The CDR3: CASSTHTGDDTEAFF. Written as DNA, the CDR3 is TGTGCCAGCAGCACTCATACAGGGGATGACACTGAAGCTTTCTTT.

V is TRBV9 and J is TRBJ2-7, with D maybe TRBD2 (5 bases). Germline V CDR1 and CDR2: SGDLS, YYNGEE. The V and J ends lost 6 bases and 0 bases respectively, with 13 bases between them. The CDR3 runs to 14 residues. CDR3 sequence: CASTPGLSSYEQYF. The CDR3 nucleotides read TGTGCCAGCACCCCCGGACTGAGCTCCTACGAGCAGTACTTC.

This chain links TRBV27 with TRBJ2-2; D is tentatively TRBD1 or TRBD2 (5 bases each). Germline values: CDR1 MNHEY, CDR2 SMNVEV (reference sequence). This CDR3 has 15 amino acids. Trimming stripped 10 bases from V and 0 bases from J, with 15 bases between. The CDR3 bases are TGTGCCACCGCTAGGGGAGCTCCGAACACCGGGGAGCTGTTTTTT. This sequence encodes CATARGAPNTGELFF.

The chain is built from TRBV2 and TRBJ1-2, with 10 bases fitting TRBD1. J gave up 7 bases and V 5 bases, and 7 bases lay outside the gene matches. CDR1 and CDR2 from the germline V gene are SNHLY and FYNNEI. This CDR3 region has 14 residues. CDR3 sequence: CASSPSGQGPGYTF. In DNA form, the CDR3 reads TGTGCCAGCAGTCCGTCGGGACAGGGGCCTGGCTACACCTTC.

This chain connects TRBV2 to TRBJ2-2; 10 positions match TRBD1. Germline CDR1 is SNHLY and CDR2 is FYNNEI. The CDR3 length is 14 residues. The V and J ends lost 6 bases and 7 bases, in that order; junction bases with no gene match: 5. The CDR3 sequence is CASRRDRGIGELFF. CDR3 coding DNA: TGTGCCAGCAGGAGGGACAGGGGCATCGGGGAGCTGTTTTTT.

The chain recombines TRBV30 with TRBJ1-2; a weak D match, TRBD1 (5 bases). The CDR3 totals 13 residues. Between the trimmed V and J ends, which lost 4 bases and 5 bases, there was a span of 14 bases. CDR1 is GTSNPN, CDR2 SVGIG, per germline (reference sequence). Written as DNA, the CDR3 is TGTGCCTGGACTAGCGCAGGGTGGTATGGCTACACCTTC. Translation gives CAWTSAGWYGYTF.

The CDR3 DNA is TGTGCCAGCTCACCAGTGGGGAGCAATCAGCCCCAGCATTTT. Encoded protein: CASSPVGSNQPQHF. This chain uses TRBV18 with TRBJ1-5; D is undetermined. The CDR3 length is 14 residues. Germline V gene lookup returns CDR1 KGHSH and CDR2 LQKENI. V was cut by 2 bases and J by 1 base, with 6 bases left in between.

The genes are TRBV27 and TRBJ2-3; 7 bases align to TRBD1. The ends lost 4 bases at V and 2 bases at J; junction bases unmatched: 6. The CDR3 extends over 15 amino acids. Germline V gene data show CDR1 as MNHEY and CDR2 as SMNVEV (reference sequence). In nucleotides, the CDR3 is TGTGCCAGCAGTTCCGACAGGGCTCCCACAGATACGCAGTATTTT. Its translation: CASSSDRAPTDTQYF.

V usage is TRBV2 and J usage is TRBJ1-5; possibly TRBD1 for D (5 bases). Trimming pared 6 bases from V and 2 bases from J, leaving 14 bases between. The CDR3 is 15 amino acids. Germline loops: CDR1 SNHLY, CDR2 FYNNEI. The CDR3 bases are TGTGCCAGCAGACGGGGGACCGGGGGCAATCAGCCCCAGCATTTT. Translation: CASRRGTGGNQPQHF.

In its sample, this clone was seen once. This chain links TRBV27 with TRBJ2-1; D gene uncertain. Germline assignment: CDR1 MNHEY and CDR2 SMNVEV (reference sequence). Trimming removed 1 base at V and 0 bases at J, with 7 bases between. This CDR3 has 15 residues. Here the CDR3 reads CASSLYLSSYNEQFF. The DNA for the CDR3 is TGTGCCAGCAGTTTATATCTGAGCTCCTACAATGAGCAGTTCTTC.

The chain has TRBV7-2 and TRBJ1-4; TRBD1 aligns across 9 bases. V gave up 5 bases and J gave up 7 bases; unmatched junction bases: 8. Germline assignment: CDR1 SGHTA and CDR2 FQGNSA. The CDR3 covers 15 residues. The DNA of the CDR3 is TGTGCCAGCAGCCCACAGGGGGCATCGGGTGAAAAACTGTTTTTT. Translating gives CASSPQGASGEKLFF.

The chain carries TRBV27 and TRBJ1-1; TRBD1 might be the D (5 bases). The CDR3 is 13 residues long. V was shortened by 5 bases and J by 3 bases, with 10 bases between the two germline ends. Per germline, CDR1 MNHEY and CDR2 SMNVEV (reference sequence). CDR3 protein: CASSTRQYTEAFF. CDR3 DNA sequence: TGTGCCAGCAGTACCCGACAGTACACTGAAGCTTTCTTT.

The rearrangement joins TRBV7-9 to TRBJ2-4; D is unresolved. Germline values: CDR1 SEHNR, CDR2 FQNEAQ (reference sequence). CDR3 length: 16 amino acids. The V end was cut by 1 base, the J end by 3 bases, with 13 bases between. Written as DNA, the CDR3 is TGTGCCAGCAGCTTAGGGGATAGCTTGGGCAAAAACATTCAGTACTTC. It codes for CASSLGDSLGKNIQYF.

The J gene is TRBJ2-1, the V gene TRBV5-1, with D perhaps TRBD2 (6 bases). The CDR3 loop spans 16 amino acids. Trimming took 0 bases from V and 0 from J, leaving 10 bases between them. CDR1 and CDR2 (germline): SGHRS, YFSETQ. The CDR3 coding sequence is TGCGCCAGCAGCTTGGGGGACTCGTTCTCCTACAATGAGCAGTTCTTC. It specifies CASSLGDSFSYNEQFF.

This clone was observed once. The rearrangement joins TRBV10-3 to TRBJ2-7, with D unclear. V dropped 4 bases and J dropped 2 bases, with 6 bases sitting between them. Germline CDR1 ENHRY, CDR2 SYGVKD. CDR3 size: 12 residues. The CDR3 is CAISGAAYEQYF. CDR3 DNA: TGTGCCATCAGTGGGGCGGCCTACGAGCAGTACTTC.

Here the CDR3 reads CASSMGRSRYGYTF. The CDR3 nucleotides are TGTGCCAGTAGTATGGGCAGGTCCCGCTATGGCTACACCTTC. The genes are TRBV19 and TRBJ1-2; D call uncertain. This CDR3 contains 14 residues. Trimming took 3 bases from V and 4 from J, leaving 12 bases between them. Germline V gene data show CDR1 as LNHDA and CDR2 as SQIVND (reference sequence).

The genes are TRBV18 and TRBJ2-5; D is unresolved. The CDR3 totals 14 residues. Germline lookup yields CDR1 KGHSH and CDR2 LQKENI. Trimming left V 8 bases short and J 7 bases short, with 20 bases between. In DNA form, the CDR3 reads TGTGCCAGCGTCCAGTTGGCCAGTCGAGCGACCCAGTACTTC. Residues: CASVQLASRATQYF.

This chain links TRBV29-1 with TRBJ2-7, with 10 bases fitting TRBD2. The V gene's germline CDR1 is SQVTM and CDR2 ANQGSEA. Germline trimming cut 7 bases from V and 0 bases from J; bases unmatched to any gene: 0. The CDR3 consists of 12 residues. DNA of the CDR3: TGCAGCGGACTAGCGGGCTCCTACGAGCAGTACTTC. Translated: CSGLAGSYEQYF.

The chain combines TRBV9 with TRBJ2-2; D unresolved. The CDR3 consists of 13 residues. The germline gives CDR1 SGDLS, CDR2 YYNGEE. Trimming cost V 0 bases and J 8 bases, with 8 bases left between them. The CDR3 loop reads CASSVEPGGELFF. DNA for the CDR3: TGTGCCAGCAGCGTAGAGCCGGGTGGGGAGCTGTTTTTT. The whole variable domain, filled in from reference TRBV9 and TRBJ2-2, reads DSGVTQTPKHLITATGQRVTLRCSPRSGDLSVYWYQQSLDQGLQFLIQYYNGEERAKGNILERFSAQQFPDLHSELNLSSLELGDSALYFCASSVEPGGELFFGEGSRLTVL.

The chain has TRBV27 and TRBJ2-1, with 7 bases that match TRBD2. The CDR3 has 17 amino acids. The J segment lost 5 bases and the V segment lost 7 bases, leaving 17 bases of the junction unmatched. CDR1 and CDR2 from the germline V gene are MNHEY and SMNVEV (reference sequence). CDR3 sequence reads: CASTPALADLYHNEQFF. For the CDR3, the DNA is TGTGCCAGCACCCCAGCCCTAGCGGATCTTTATCACAATGAGCAGTTCTTC.

The chain joins TRBV25-1 to TRBJ2-2; 8 nucleotides match TRBD1. The CDR3 runs 16 residues. The J segment lost 6 bases and the V segment lost 1 base, leaving 7 bases of the junction unmatched. From germline, CDR1 is MGHDK and CDR2 SYGVNS. DNA of the CDR3: TGTGCCAGCAGTGAATTAACGAGACAGGGGTCCGGGGAGCTGTTTTTT. Its translation is CASSELTRQGSGELFF.

This rearrangement joins TRBV5-1 to TRBJ2-1; a weak D match, TRBD2 (6 bases). V was clipped by 3 bases and J by 13 bases, with 11 bases between them. The CDR3 contains 11 residues. The germline V gene encodes CDR1 SGHRS and CDR2 YFSETQ. This CDR3 is CASSSAEGQFF. CDR3 bases: TGCGCCAGCAGCTCTGCGGAGGGACAGTTCTTC.

A note on this clone: An end of the junction does not agree with germline; a read error may underlie this. The V gene is TRBV6-1, the J gene TRBJ2-7, with TRBD1 as a possible D gene (5 bases). Germline V gene lookup returns CDR1 MNHNS and CDR2 SASEGT. The length of the CDR3 is 12 residues. This chain's CDR3 is CASSELRDDRNF. CDR3 DNA sequence: TGTGCCAGCAGTGAACTTCGCGATGACAGAAACTTC.